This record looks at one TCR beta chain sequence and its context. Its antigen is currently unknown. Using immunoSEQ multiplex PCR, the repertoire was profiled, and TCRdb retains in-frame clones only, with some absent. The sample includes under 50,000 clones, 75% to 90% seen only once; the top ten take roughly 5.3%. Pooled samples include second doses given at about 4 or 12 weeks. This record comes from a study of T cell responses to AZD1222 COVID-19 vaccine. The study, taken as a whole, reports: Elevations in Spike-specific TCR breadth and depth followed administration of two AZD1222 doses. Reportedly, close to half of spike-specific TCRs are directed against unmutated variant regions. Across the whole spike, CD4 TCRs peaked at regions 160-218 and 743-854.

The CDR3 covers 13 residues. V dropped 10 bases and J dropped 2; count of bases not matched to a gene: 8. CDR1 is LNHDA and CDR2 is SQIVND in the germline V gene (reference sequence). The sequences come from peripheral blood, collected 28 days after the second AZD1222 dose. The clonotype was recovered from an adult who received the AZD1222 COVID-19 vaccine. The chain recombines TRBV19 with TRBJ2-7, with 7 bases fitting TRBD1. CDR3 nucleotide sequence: TGTGCCACACGACAGGGCAATACCTACGAGCAGTACTTC. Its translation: CATRQGNTYEQYF.